These 16 T cell receptor beta chains originate from one sample sequenced in a study of cytomegalovirus exposure and HLA in healthy donors. In the PCR, 60 Vbeta and 13 Jbeta primers were used. Some clones are missing from TCRdb's copy, which holds only in-frame ones; the method was immunoSEQ multiplex PCR. The sample carries 55,000 or so clones, about 84% recorded once. Input material: PBMCs. These receptor sequences come from a female donor in good health and CMV-seronegative.

The V gene is TRBV5-5, the J gene TRBJ2-7; 9 nucleotides match TRBD1. Trimming at V came to 4 bases and at J to 6 bases, leaving 5 bases not matched to a gene. From germline, CDR1 is SGHKS and CDR2 YYEKEE (reference sequence). This CDR3 has 13 amino acids. Here the CDR3 DNA reads TGTGCCAGCAGCATGGGACAGGGTCGCGAGCAGTACTTC. Translating it yields CASSMGQGREQYF.

The rearrangement links TRBV4-1 to TRBJ2-1; D perhaps matches TRBD1 (5 bases). Trimming cost V 0 bases and J 6 bases, with 18 bases left between them. CDR1 MGHRA and CDR2 YSYEKL come from the germline V gene. The CDR3 has 17 residues. CDR3 region: CASSQDYDRRLFNEQFF. The CDR3 DNA follows: TGCGCCAGCAGCCAAGATTACGACAGACGTTTATTCAATGAGCAGTTCTTC.

This chain links TRBV9 with TRBJ2-1; TRBD2 might be the D (7 bases). V gave up 4 bases and J gave up 10 bases, with 18 bases separating them. Germline V gene sequence: CDR1 SGDLS, CDR2 YYNGEE. The CDR3 extends over 14 amino acids. The CDR3 here is CASSLGGGGREQFF. The CDR3 coding sequence is TGTGCCAGCAGCCTAGGAGGGGGGGGCCGCGAGCAGTTCTTC.

The chain uses TRBV15 and TRBJ1-1; 7 bases align to TRBD1. The length of the CDR3 is 15 residues. Trimming removed 4 bases from V and 1 base from J; junction bases left unmatched: 6. In germline, CDR1 is LNHNV, CDR2 YYDKDF (reference sequence). The CDR3 here is CATSIGNRGNTEAFF. CDR3 nucleotide sequence: TGTGCCACCAGCATCGGAAACAGGGGGAACACTGAAGCTTTCTTT.

A few counts support this clone. V gene TRBV4-1 combines with J gene TRBJ2-2; D remains unclear. This CDR3 has 15 residues. The germline V and J ends were trimmed by 1 base and 2 bases, with 8 bases remaining between them. Germline CDR1 and CDR2: MGHRA and YSYEKL. CDR3 loop: CASSQVTRNTGELFF. DNA for the CDR3: TGCGCCAGCAGCCAAGTAACCAGAAACACCGGGGAGCTGTTTTTT.

The chain recombines TRBV5-5 with TRBJ2-3; 11 bases fit TRBD2. CDR1 and CDR2 from the germline V gene are SGHKS and YYEKEE (reference sequence). V was clipped by 4 bases and J by 6 bases; unmatched bases: 7. CDR3 size: 15 residues. The CDR3 sequence: CASSRLAGIRDTQYF. CDR3 DNA sequence: TGTGCCAGCAGCCGACTAGCGGGGATAAGGGATACGCAGTATTTT.

The V and J genes are TRBV21-1 and TRBJ1-6; TRBD1 is taken as the D call from the table, unchecked against the DNA. TRBV21-1 is tagged as a pseudogene. CDR3 length equals 16 residues. The CDR3: CASSDPPGQGCSPLHF. In DNA, the CDR3 is TGTGCCAGCAGCGACCCTCCGGGACAGGGTTGTTCACCCCTCCACTTT.

This clone was seen a few times. The genes are TRBV11-3 and TRBJ1-2, with D possibly matching TRBD1 (5 bases). The V end lost 5 bases, the J end lost 0 bases, and 13 bases lay between the germline ends. The CDR3 contains 15 residues. Germline V CDR1 and CDR2: SGHNT, YENEEA. As DNA, the CDR3 is TGTGCCAGCAGCCCCTCAGAGACAGCTAACTATGGCTACACCTTC. As protein: CASSPSETANYGYTF.

The chain joins TRBV19 to TRBJ2-2, with D tentatively TRBD1 (6 bases). Per germline, CDR1 LNHDA and CDR2 SQIVND (reference sequence). Deletions cut 7 bases from V and 2 bases from J, with 17 bases between. This CDR3 is 16 amino acids long. The CDR3 protein is CASIRAGTINTGELFF. The CDR3 DNA is TGTGCCAGTATTCGAGCCGGGACAATTAACACCGGGGAGCTGTTTTTT.

V gene TRBV11-3 combines with J gene TRBJ1-1; D not certain. The CDR3 is made up of 13 amino acids. Between the trimmed V and J ends, which lost 5 bases and 3 bases, there was a span of 10 bases. The germline V gene has CDR1 SGHNT and CDR2 YENEEA. The CDR3 reads CASSLSSYTEAFF. The CDR3 DNA reads TGTGCCAGCAGCCTCTCGTCTTACACTGAAGCTTTCTTT.

The chain recombines TRBV11-2 with TRBJ2-7; D gene ambiguous. The CDR3 runs to 15 residues. The V end lost 3 bases, the J end lost 2 bases, and 14 bases lay between the germline ends. CDR1 SGHAT and CDR2 FQNNGV come from the germline V gene. CDR3 sequence: CASSLLRSATYEQYF. CDR3 DNA: TGTGCCAGCAGCTTGCTCCGGTCCGCTACCTACGAGCAGTACTTC.

The table lists this clone with a count of one. V and J are TRBV2 and TRBJ1-1; possibly TRBD1 for D (5 bases). The germline V and J ends were trimmed by 0 bases and 7 bases, with 18 bases remaining between them. This CDR3 region has 16 residues. Germline lookup yields CDR1 SNHLY and CDR2 FYNNEI. CDR3: CASSEALANPGGEAFF. As DNA, the CDR3 is TGTGCCAGCAGTGAAGCGCTGGCCAACCCCGGGGGTGAAGCTTTCTTT.

This clone was seen only a few times. J is TRBJ2-4 and V is TRBV6-1; 10 bases are shared with TRBD2. Germline assignment: CDR1 MNHNS and CDR2 SASEGT. V was pared by 3 bases and J by 0 bases, with 2 bases of the junction left unmatched. The length of the CDR3 is 16 residues. The CDR3 DNA reads as TGTGCCAGCAGTGACCCTAGCGGGGGAGCCAAAAACATTCAGTACTTC. This encodes CASSDPSGGAKNIQYF.

This clone has a single count. The chain combines TRBV2 with TRBJ2-5, with 7 bases that match TRBD1. Germline assignment: CDR1 SNHLY and CDR2 FYNNEI. V trimming: 6 bases; J trimming: 0 bases; junction bases outside the gene matches: 7. There are 15 residues in the CDR3. CDR3 amino acids: CASRKGQRNQETQYF. The CDR3 DNA reads TGTGCCAGCAGAAAGGGACAGAGAAACCAAGAGACCCAGTACTTC.

This rearrangement joins TRBV4-2 to TRBJ2-2; TRBD2 aligns across 12 bases. J was trimmed by 6 bases and V by 0 bases; bases with no gene match: 5. The germline CDR1 and CDR2 sequences are LGHNA and YNFKEQ. CDR3 size: 17 residues. CDR3 sequence: CASSQETSGGFAGELFF. In DNA, the CDR3 is TGTGCCAGCAGCCAAGAAACTAGCGGGGGGTTCGCCGGGGAGCTGTTTTTT.

The genes are TRBV4-1 and TRBJ1-2; D possibly corresponds to TRBD1 (6 bases). Germline V gene data show CDR1 as MGHRA and CDR2 as YSYEKL. CDR3 size: 14 residues. Between the trimmed V and J ends, which lost 0 bases and 8 bases, there was a span of 13 bases. The CDR3 region is CASSQEIPGAGYTF. The CDR3 DNA sequence: TGCGCCAGCAGCCAAGAGATTCCAGGGGCAGGCTACACCTTC.